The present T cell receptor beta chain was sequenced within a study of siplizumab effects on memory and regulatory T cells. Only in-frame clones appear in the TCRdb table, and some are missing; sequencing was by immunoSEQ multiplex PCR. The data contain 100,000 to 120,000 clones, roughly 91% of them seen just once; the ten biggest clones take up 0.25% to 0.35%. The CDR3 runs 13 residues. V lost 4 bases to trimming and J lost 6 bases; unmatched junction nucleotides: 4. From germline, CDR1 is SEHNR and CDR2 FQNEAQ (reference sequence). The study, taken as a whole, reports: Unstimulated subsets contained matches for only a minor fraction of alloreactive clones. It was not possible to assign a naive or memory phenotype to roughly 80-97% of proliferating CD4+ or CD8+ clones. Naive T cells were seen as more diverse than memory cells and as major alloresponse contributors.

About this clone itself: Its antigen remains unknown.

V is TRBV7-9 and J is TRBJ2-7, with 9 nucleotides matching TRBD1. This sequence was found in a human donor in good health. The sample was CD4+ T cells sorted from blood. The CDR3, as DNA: TGTGCCAGCAGCTGGTCGACAGGGGGCGAGCAGTACTTC. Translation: CASSWSTGGEQYF.